This T cell receptor (beta chain) was retrieved from a study of blood T cell repertoires in COVID-19 (dated by TCRdb to about 2020). Concerning the study at large: Samples covering the acute and convalescent phases of COVID-19 were provided by collaborators in the United States, Italy and Spain. The material from the prospective study consisted of cDNA or gDNA derived from T cells, B-cell-depleted T cells, or PBMCs. The dataset comprised deeply sampled blood TCRbeta repertoires from subjects exposed to, actively infected with, or recovered from COVID-19. The repertoires were released in a freely available public database meant as a resource for research on the immune response to SARS-CoV-2. Samples came from the ongoing ImmuneRACE study (first 160 participants) plus 1,254 subjects from 6 global collaborators. The sample metadata nearly always contained a de-identified subject ID, COVID-19 status, age in years and sex. Where HLA class I and class II types were available, the types were taken from metadata supplied by the sample provider, not from assay-based typing.

Overall results and qualifications from the work: The amount of clinical and demographic metadata varied by source and participant and was provided uncurated.

Participants in the prospective study were aged roughly 18 to 100 years, lived in under 30 United States geographic areas, and enrolled through a virtual design. In the prospective study, participants were assigned to cohorts based on the clinical history participants reported in a screening survey and a study questionnaire. Recovered participants in ImmuneRACE Cohort 3 were defined by two consecutive negative NP/OP PCR tests, clearance by a healthcare professional, or resolution of symptoms. Each participant in the prospective study had whole blood, serum and a nasopharyngeal or oropharyngeal swab collected by mobile phlebotomists. Over a roughly 2-month period, participants in the prospective study had the option of providing additional blood draws and questionnaires. Before DNA extraction, prospective study blood samples were shipped either frozen or at room temperature. The CDR3 runs 18 amino acids, cysteine and phenylalanine included. Only CDR3 DNA remains: 54 bases, in frame from the first base. CDR1 LNHDA and CDR2 SQIVND are derived from the germline V gene (reference sequence). Cut back by 2 bases and 2 bases, the V and J ends lie 16 bases apart.

On this clone itself: Its specific antigen is unknown. No much larger clonotype is one base removed from it; base qualities were not supplied.

TCRbeta CDR3 regions were amplified from genomic DNA using the immunoSEQ Assay, a bias-controlled multiplex PCR. Processing in the source paper ran as follows. The number of nucleated cells in each sample was estimated by amplification of reference gene primers within the assay. Sequence reads were collapsed and filtered to measure the absolute abundance of every unique TCRbeta CDR3 rearrangement. For each sample, productive Simpson clonality was calculated as the square root of Simpson's diversity index across productive rearrangements. In its TCRdb copy, this immuneACCESS table keeps in-frame sequences only and misses some clones. Where compared with another copy, unresolved V genes explain less than half of these, and the others have no known cause. The DNA gave D and trimming, while V, J and clone size come from that table. Here the sample has around 500,000 clones; 75% to 90% occur a single time. The ten largest make up approximately 8.3% of the sample.

Specimen: PBMCs or T cells enriched from blood (not recorded which). The rearranged segments are TRBV19 and TRBJ2-6; a weak D assignment points to TRBD1 (5 bases agree). The TCR originated in a woman aged 55-75 years who had recovered from COVID-19. The encoded CDR3 is CASSITPVSGTGANVLTF. The bases are TGTGCCAGTAGTATAACCCCTGTCTCAGGGACTGGGGCCAACGTCCTGACTTTC.